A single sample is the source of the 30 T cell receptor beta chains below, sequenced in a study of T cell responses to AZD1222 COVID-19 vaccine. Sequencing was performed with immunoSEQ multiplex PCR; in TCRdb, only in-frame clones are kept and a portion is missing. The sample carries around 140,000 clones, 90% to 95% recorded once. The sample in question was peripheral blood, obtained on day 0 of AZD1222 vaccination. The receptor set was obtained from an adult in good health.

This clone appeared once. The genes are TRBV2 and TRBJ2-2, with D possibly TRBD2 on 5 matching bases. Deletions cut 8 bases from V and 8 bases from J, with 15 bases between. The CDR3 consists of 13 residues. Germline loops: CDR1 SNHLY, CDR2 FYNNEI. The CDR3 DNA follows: TGTGCCAGCTCAATGAGGGTTGCGGGGGAGCTGTTTTTT. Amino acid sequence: CASSMRVAGELFF. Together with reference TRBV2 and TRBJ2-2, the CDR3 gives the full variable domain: EPEVTQTPSHQVTQMGQEVILRCVPISNHLYFYWYRQILGQKVEFLVSFYNNEISEKSEIFDDQFSVERPDGSNFTLKIRSTKLEDSAMYFCASSMRVAGELFFGEGSRLTVL.

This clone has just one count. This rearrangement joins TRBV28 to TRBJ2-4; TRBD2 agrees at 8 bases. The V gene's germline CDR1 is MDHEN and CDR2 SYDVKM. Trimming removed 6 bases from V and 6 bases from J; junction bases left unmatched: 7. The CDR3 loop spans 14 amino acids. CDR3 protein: CASSGGADGNIQYF. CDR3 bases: TGTGCCAGCAGCGGGGGGGCCGATGGAAACATTCAGTACTTC.

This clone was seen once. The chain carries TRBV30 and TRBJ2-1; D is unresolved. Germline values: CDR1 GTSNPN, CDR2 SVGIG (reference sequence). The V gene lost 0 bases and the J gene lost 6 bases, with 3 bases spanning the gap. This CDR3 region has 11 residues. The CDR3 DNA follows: TGTGCCTGGAGTGTTGGCAATGAGCAGTTCTTC. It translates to CAWSVGNEQFF.

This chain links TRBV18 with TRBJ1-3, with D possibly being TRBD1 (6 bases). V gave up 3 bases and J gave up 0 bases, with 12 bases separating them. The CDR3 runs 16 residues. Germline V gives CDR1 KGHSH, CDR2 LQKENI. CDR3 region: CASSPVQGFSGNTIYF. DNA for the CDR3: TGTGCCAGCTCACCTGTCCAGGGGTTCTCTGGAAACACCATATATTTT.

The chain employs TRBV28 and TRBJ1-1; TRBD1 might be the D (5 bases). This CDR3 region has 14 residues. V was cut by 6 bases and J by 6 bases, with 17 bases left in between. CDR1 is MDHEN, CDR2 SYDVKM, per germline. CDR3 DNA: TGTGCCAGCAGCACTGGGGGGTGGAAGGCTGAAGCTTTCTTT. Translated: CASSTGGWKAEAFF.

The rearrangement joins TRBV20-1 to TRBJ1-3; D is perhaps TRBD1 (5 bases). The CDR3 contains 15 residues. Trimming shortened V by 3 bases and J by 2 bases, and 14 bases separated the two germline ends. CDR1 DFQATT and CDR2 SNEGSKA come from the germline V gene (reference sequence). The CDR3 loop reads CSASPSAGPGNTIYF. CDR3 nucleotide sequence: TGCAGTGCTAGTCCATCCGCGGGACCTGGAAACACCATATATTTT.

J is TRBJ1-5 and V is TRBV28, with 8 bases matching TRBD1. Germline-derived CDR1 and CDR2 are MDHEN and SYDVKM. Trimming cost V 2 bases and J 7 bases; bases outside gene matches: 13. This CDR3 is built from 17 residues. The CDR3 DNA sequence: TGTGCCAGCAGTTTAGGGGGCGGACAGGGCGAGTGGCAGCCCCAGCATTTT. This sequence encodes CASSLGGGQGEWQPQHF.

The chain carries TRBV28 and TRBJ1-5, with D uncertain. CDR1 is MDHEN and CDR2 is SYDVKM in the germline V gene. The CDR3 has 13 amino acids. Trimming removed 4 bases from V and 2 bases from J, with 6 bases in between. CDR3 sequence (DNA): TGTGCCAGCAGTTCCCCAGGCAATCAGCCCCAGCATTTT. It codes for CASSSPGNQPQHF.

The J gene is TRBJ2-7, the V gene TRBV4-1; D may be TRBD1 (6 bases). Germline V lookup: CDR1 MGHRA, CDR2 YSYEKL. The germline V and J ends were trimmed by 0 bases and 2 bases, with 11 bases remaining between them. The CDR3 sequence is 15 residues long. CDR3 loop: CASSQEAGATYEQYF. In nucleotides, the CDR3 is TGCGCCAGCAGCCAAGAGGCAGGGGCTACCTACGAGCAGTACTTC.

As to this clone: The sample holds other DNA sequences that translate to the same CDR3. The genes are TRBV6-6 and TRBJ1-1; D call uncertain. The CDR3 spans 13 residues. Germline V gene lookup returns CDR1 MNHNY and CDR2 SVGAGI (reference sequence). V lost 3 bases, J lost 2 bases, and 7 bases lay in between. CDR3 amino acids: CASSYSTNTEAFF. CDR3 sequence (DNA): TGTGCCAGCAGTTATAGTACTAACACTGAAGCTTTCTTT.

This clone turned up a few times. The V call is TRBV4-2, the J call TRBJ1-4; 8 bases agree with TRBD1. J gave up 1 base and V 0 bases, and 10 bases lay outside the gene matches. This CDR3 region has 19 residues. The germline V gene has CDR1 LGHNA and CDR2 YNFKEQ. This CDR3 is CASSQEGAGGAGTNEKLFF. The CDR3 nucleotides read TGTGCCAGCAGCCAAGAGGGGGCAGGGGGCGCGGGAACTAATGAAAAACTGTTTTTT.

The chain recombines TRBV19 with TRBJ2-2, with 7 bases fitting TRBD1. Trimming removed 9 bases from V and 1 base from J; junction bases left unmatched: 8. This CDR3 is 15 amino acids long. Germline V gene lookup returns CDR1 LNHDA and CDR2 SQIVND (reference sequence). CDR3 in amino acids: CASGKGQMNTGELFF. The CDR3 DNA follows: TGTGCCAGCGGCAAGGGACAGATGAACACCGGGGAGCTGTTTTTT. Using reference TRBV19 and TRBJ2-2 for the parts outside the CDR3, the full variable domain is DGGITQSPKYLFRKEGQNVTLSCEQNLNHDAMYWYRQDPGQGLRLIYYSQIVNDFQKGDIAEGYSVSREKKESFPLTVTSAQKNPTAFYLCASGKGQMNTGELFFGEGSRLTVL.

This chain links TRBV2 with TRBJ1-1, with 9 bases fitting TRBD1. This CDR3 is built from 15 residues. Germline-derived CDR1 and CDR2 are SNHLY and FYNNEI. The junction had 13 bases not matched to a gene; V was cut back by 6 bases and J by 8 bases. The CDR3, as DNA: TGTGCCAGCAGGGTGGGCCAGGACAGGGGAGCGGAAGCTTTCTTT. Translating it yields CASRVGQDRGAEAFF.

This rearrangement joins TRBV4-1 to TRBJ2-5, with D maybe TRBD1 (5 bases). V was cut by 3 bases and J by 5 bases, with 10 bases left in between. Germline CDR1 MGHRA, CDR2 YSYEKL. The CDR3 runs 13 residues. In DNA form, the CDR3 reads TGCGCCAGCAGCCAGCAGGGAAGGGAGACCCAGTACTTC. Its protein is CASSQQGRETQYF.

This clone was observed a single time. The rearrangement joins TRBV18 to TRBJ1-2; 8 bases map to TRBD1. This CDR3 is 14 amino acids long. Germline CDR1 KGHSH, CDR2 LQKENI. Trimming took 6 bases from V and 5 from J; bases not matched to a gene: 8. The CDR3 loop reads CASSVDREFYGYTF. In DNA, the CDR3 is TGTGCCAGCTCGGTGGACAGGGAATTTTATGGCTACACCTTC.

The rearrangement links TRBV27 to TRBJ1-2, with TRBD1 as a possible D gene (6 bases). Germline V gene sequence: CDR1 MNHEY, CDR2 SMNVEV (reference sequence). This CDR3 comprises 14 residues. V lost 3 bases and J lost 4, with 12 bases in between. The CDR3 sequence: CASSFGGAGYGYTF. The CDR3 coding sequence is TGTGCCAGCAGTTTCGGGGGGGCAGGCTATGGCTACACCTTC.

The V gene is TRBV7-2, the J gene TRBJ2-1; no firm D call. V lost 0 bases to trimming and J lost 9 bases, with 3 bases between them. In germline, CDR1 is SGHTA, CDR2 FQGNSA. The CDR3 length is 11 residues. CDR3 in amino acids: CASSLAPEQFF. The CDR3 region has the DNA TGTGCCAGCAGCTTAGCTCCTGAGCAGTTCTTC.

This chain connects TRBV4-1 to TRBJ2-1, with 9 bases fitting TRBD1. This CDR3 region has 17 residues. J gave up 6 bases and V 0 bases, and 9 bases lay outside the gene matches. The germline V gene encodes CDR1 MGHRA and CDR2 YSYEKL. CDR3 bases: TGCGCCAGCAGCCAAGAAACCGGGACAGGGATGTCCAATGAGCAGTTCTTC. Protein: CASSQETGTGMSNEQFF.

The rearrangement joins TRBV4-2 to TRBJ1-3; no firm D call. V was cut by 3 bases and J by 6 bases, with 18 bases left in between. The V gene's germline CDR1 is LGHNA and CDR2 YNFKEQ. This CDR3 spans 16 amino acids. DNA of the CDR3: TGTGCCAGCAGCCACCTCCCAACGGGGAAGGAAAACACCATATATTTT. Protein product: CASSHLPTGKENTIYF.

In DNA, the CDR3 is TGTGCCAGCAGCGTAGGGCCAGCGGACTCCTACGAGCAGTACTTC. Translated: CASSVGPADSYEQYF. The chain combines TRBV9 with TRBJ2-7; perhaps TRBD2 as D (5 bases). V was trimmed by 0 bases and J by 0 bases, leaving 10 bases between them. Germline values: CDR1 SGDLS, CDR2 YYNGEE. This CDR3 spans 15 amino acids.

The CDR3 coding sequence is TGCGCCAGCAGCCAAGTCCCGACAGTCGCCAGCAATCAGCCCCAGCATTTT. It translates to CASSQVPTVASNQPQHF. The rearrangement joins TRBV4-1 to TRBJ1-5, with D possibly matching TRBD1 (5 bases). CDR3 length equals 17 residues. Germline CDR1 is MGHRA and CDR2 is YSYEKL. Trimming shortened V by 1 base and J by 1 base, and 14 bases separated the two germline ends.

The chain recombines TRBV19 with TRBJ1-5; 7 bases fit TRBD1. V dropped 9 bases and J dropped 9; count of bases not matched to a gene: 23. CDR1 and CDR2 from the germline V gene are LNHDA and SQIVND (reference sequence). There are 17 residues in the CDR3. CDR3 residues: CASHHVRAGGGERPQHF. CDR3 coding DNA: TGTGCCAGCCACCACGTCCGAGCAGGGGGGGGAGAGAGGCCCCAGCATTTT.

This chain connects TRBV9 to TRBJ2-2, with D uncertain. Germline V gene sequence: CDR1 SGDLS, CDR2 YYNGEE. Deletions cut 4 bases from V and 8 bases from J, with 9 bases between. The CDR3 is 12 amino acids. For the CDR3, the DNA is TGTGCCAGCAGCTACTCGAGGGGGGAGCTGTTTTTT. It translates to CASSYSRGELFF. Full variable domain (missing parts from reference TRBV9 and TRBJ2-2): DSGVTQTPKHLITATGQRVTLRCSPRSGDLSVYWYQQSLDQGLQFLIQYYNGEERAKGNILERFSAQQFPDLHSELNLSSLELGDSALYFCASSYSRGELFFGEGSRLTVL.

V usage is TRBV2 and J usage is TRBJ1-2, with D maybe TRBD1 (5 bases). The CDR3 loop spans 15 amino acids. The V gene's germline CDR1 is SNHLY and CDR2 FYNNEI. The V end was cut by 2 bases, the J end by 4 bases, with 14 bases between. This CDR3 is CASSEWGWTAYGYTF. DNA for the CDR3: TGTGCCAGCAGTGAATGGGGGTGGACGGCCTATGGCTACACCTTC.

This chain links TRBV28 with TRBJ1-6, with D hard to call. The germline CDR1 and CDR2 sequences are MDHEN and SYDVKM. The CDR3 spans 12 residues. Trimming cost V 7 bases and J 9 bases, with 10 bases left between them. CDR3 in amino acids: CASTTVSSPLHF. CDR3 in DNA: TGTGCCAGCACCACAGTATCTTCACCCCTCCACTTT. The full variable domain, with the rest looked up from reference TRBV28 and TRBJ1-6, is DVKVTQSSRYLVKRTGEKVFLECVQDMDHENMFWYRQDPGLGLRLIYFSYDVKMKEKGDIPEGYSVSREKKERFSLILESASTNQTSMYLCASTTVSSPLHFGNGTRLTVT.

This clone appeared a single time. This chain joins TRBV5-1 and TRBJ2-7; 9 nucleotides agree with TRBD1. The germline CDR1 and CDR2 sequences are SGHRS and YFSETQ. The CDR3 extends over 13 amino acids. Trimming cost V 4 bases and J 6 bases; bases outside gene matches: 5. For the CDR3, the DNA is TGCGCCAGCAGCCGGGGACAGGGAGGCGAGCAGTACTTC. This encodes CASSRGQGGEQYF. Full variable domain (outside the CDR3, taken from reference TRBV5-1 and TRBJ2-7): KAGVTQTPRYLIKTRGQQVTLSCSPISGHRSVSWYQQTPGQGLQFLFEYFSETQRNKGNFPGRFSGRQFSNSRSEMNVSTLELGDSALYLCASSRGQGGEQYFGPGTRLTVT.

CDR3 in amino acids: CASIRGFFNEQFF. As DNA, the CDR3 is TGTGCCAGCATACGAGGGTTTTTCAATGAGCAGTTCTTC. The rearrangement links TRBV5-5 to TRBJ2-1, with a possible D match to TRBD2 (5 bases). V was trimmed by 6 bases and J by 6 bases, leaving 13 bases between them. The V gene's germline CDR1 is SGHKS and CDR2 YYEKEE (reference sequence). This CDR3 contains 13 residues.

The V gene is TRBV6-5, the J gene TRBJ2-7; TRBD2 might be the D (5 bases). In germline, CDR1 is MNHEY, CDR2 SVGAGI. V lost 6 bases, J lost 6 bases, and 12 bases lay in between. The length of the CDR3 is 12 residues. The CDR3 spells CASSQRGSEQYF. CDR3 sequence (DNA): TGTGCCAGCAGCCAACGGGGTTCCGAGCAGTACTTC.

This CDR3 reads CASSFRGRNQPQHF. CDR3 in DNA: TGTGCCAGCAGTTTCCGGGGACGGAATCAGCCCCAGCATTTT. The chain combines TRBV28 with TRBJ1-5, with D maybe TRBD1 (5 bases). Germline lookup yields CDR1 MDHEN and CDR2 SYDVKM. Trimming removed 3 bases from V and 4 bases from J, with 10 bases in between. The CDR3 extends over 14 amino acids.

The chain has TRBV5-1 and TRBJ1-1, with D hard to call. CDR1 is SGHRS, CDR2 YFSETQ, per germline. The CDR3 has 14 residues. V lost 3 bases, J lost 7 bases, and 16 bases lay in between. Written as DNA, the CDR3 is TGCGCCAGCAGCTCCTCCCCCATGTTGGATGAAGCTTTCTTT. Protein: CASSSSPMLDEAFF.